What follows are 4 T cell receptor beta chains derived from one specimen sequenced in a study of blood T cell repertoires in COVID-19. Profiled with immunoSEQ multiplex PCR; TCRdb holds only in-frame clones, not every one. The table includes 200,000 to 250,000 clones, approximately 78% detected once. Sequenced input: peripheral blood. The receptors come from a woman in her 70s with COVID-19, enrolled during active disease.

The J gene is TRBJ1-4, the V gene TRBV5-1; D might be TRBD1 (6 bases). Germline values: CDR1 SGHRS, CDR2 YFSETQ. The V end was cut by 3 bases, the J end by 7 bases, with 16 bases between. This CDR3 is 15 amino acids long. The CDR3: CASSSDPTGPEKLFF. DNA for the CDR3: TGCGCCAGCAGCTCGGACCCGACAGGCCCTGAAAAACTGTTTTTT.

CDR3 protein: CAWSFSGRDRGRVGPRWGEKLFF. CDR3 bases: TGTGCCTGGAGTTTTTCCGGGCGGGACAGGGGGCGCGTGGGGCCCCGGTGGGGTGAAAAACTGTTTTTT. The V gene is TRBV30, the J gene TRBJ1-4, with TRBD1 matching 12 bases. The CDR3 is 23 residues long. Germline V gene lookup returns CDR1 GTSNPN and CDR2 SVGIG (reference sequence). V dropped 2 bases and J dropped 7; count of bases not matched to a gene: 29.

The chain uses TRBV5-1 and TRBJ2-5; D may be TRBD2 (5 bases). Germline V gene lookup returns CDR1 SGHRS and CDR2 YFSETQ. V dropped 3 bases and J dropped 1 base, with 16 bases sitting between them. This CDR3 has 16 residues. The CDR3 nucleotides are TGCGCCAGCAGCTCCGATCCCGGGAACCCCCAAGAGACCCAGTACTTC. It is translated as CASSSDPGNPQETQYF.

The chain couples TRBV11-3 to TRBJ2-1; 8 bases are shared with TRBD2. The length of the CDR3 is 17 residues. Germline CDR1 reads SGHNT; CDR2 reads YENEEA. The ends lost 1 base at V and 1 base at J; junction bases unmatched: 6. CDR3 coding DNA: TGTGCCAGCAGCTTAGGGCCGGGACTAGGGTCCTACAATGAGCAGTTCTTC. The encoded protein is CASSLGPGLGSYNEQFF.